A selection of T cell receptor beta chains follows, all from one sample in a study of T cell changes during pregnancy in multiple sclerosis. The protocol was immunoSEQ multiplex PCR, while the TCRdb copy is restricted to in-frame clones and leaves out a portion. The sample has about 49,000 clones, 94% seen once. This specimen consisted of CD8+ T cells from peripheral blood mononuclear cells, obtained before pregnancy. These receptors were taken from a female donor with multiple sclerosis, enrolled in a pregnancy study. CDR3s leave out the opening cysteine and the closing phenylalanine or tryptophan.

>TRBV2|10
ASLEGRNEQY
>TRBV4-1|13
ASSHPTGSNQPQH
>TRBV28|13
ASSRDRPLNQPQH
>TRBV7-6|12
ASSSYDQGSEAF
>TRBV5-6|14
ASSILAGGVVGEQF
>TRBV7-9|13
ASSVYTGGNTEAF
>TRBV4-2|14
ASSQALTGNSYEQY
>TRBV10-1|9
ASSEGAQQY
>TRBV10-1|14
ASSISRRGRVGGYT
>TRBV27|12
ASSLSSRGYEQF
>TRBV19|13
ASSIAQGSGYGYT
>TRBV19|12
ASSMGGPSNEQF
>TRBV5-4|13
ASSQQGALAGELF
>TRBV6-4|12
ASSEQGGNQPQH
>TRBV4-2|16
ASSQDLADLSGANVLT
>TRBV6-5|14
ASSYSVGGDYYEQY
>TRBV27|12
ASGSGTVAYEQY
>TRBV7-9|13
ASSLPGSSYNEQF
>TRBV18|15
ASSPDDRAALEDEQY
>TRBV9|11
ASSAGTLYEQY
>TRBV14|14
ASSQQWGDMNTEAF
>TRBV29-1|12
SLPAGVVGETQY
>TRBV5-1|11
ASLDRTYNEQF
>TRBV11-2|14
ASSLSYSLPYNEQF
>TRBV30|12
AWSVGTSSAEAF
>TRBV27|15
ASSLTSGGWGQETQY
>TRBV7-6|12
ASSPSGRANEQY
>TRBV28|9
ASSWRQLLF
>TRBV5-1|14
ASSGGTGGLYTEAF
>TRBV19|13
ASSYDRGSGAEAF
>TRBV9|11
ASSVAGAKTQY
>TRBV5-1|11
ASSSELKETQY
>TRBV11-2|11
ASSLGGDYEQY
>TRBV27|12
ASSIGQGRDEQY
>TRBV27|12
ASSRGGGVEKLF
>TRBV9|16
ASSEGTGLAGVGETQY
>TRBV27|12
ASSHRDSNQPQH
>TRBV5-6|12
ASSLKGGGPEAF
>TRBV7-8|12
ASSWWGRDDEQY
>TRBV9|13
ASSPSGGFQETQY
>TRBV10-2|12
ASSETGPKNIQY
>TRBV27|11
ASGTEYQETQY
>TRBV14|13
ASSPGRGGWYEQY
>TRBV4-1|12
ASSPRDSEHEQY
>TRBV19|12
ASSIGDTGNTIY
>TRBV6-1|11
ASSARGTYEQY
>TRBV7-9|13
ASSLGVGESYEQY
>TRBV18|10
ASSPVSYEQY
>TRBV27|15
ASSLSPGEALNTEAF
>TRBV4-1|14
ASSQKIDSYTDTQY
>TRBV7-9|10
ASSLFSSEQY
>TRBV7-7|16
ASSLTGPYGGDTGELF
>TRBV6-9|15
ASSYSAGKGSGNTIY
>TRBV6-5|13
ASSRSEVGTDTQY
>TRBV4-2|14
ASSQDPQGIIYEQY
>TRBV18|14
ASSPSGLAGANEQF
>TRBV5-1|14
ASSFADVENGGELF